Below are 12 T cell receptor beta chains sequenced from a single sample in a study of shared clonotypes between healthy human individuals. Data came from immunoSEQ multiplex PCR; TCRdb stores just in-frame clones and leaves some out. The data show more than 2 million clones, with just under 95% seen just once and 1% to 1.3% held by the top ten. CD8 cells classed as naive were CD45RO-negative and positively selected for CCR7, excluding terminally differentiated effector memory CD45RA+ cells. The specimen was naive CD8+ T cells sorted from blood. The source of these receptors is a man aged 18 to 29 in good health.

The chain has TRBV6-5 and TRBJ1-1, with no clear D. Germline V CDR1 and CDR2: MNHEY, SVGAGI. CDR3 length equals 13 residues. Deletions cut 8 bases from V and 0 bases from J, with 10 bases between. The CDR3, as DNA: TGTGCCAGCGCGGTGGTATTGAACACTGAAGCTTTCTTT. This codes for CASAVVLNTEAFF.

This clone was seen once. The gene calls are TRBV19 and TRBJ1-1; 7 nucleotides line up with TRBD1. With V trimmed by 8 bases and J by 5 bases, 11 bases remained unmatched. Germline V gene sequence: CDR1 LNHDA, CDR2 SQIVND (reference sequence). The CDR3 loop spans 14 amino acids. CDR3 nucleotides: TGTGCCAGTGCCCGAGCGACAGGGCTTACTGAAGCTTTCTTT. Translating gives CASARATGLTEAFF.

CDR3 in DNA: TGTGCCAGCAGCTTGGAGGCGGGATGGGGCATGAACACTGAAGCTTTCTTT. Translating gives CASSLEAGWGMNTEAFF. V gene TRBV5-6 combines with J gene TRBJ1-1; the D gene is possibly TRBD1 (5 bases). The CDR3 has 17 residues. Deletions cut 0 bases from V and 0 bases from J, with 15 bases between. CDR1 and CDR2 (germline): SGHDT, YYEEEE.

CDR3 DNA: TGTGCCAGCAACAAACTAGCGGGAGTGAACGAGCAGTACTTC. Protein product: CASNKLAGVNEQYF. The chain recombines TRBV7-9 with TRBJ2-7; 11 bases are shared with TRBD2. The CDR3 sequence is 14 residues long. The V gene's germline CDR1 is SEHNR and CDR2 FQNEAQ (reference sequence). V dropped 7 bases and J dropped 5; count of bases not matched to a gene: 7.

The rearrangement links TRBV5-4 to TRBJ2-1; D perhaps matches TRBD2 (5 bases). V shed 4 bases and J shed 8 bases, with 13 bases lying between them. The CDR3 is made up of 13 amino acids. Germline-derived CDR1 and CDR2 are SGHNT and YYREEE (reference sequence). The CDR3, as DNA: TGTGCCAGCAGCCCGGGATTGTTCGATGAGCAGTTCTTC. Translation gives CASSPGLFDEQFF.

V gene TRBV5-4 combines with J gene TRBJ2-1; D is perhaps TRBD2 (6 bases). The V and J ends lost 0 bases and 0 bases respectively, with 7 bases between them. Germline CDR1 is SGHNT and CDR2 is YYREEE (reference sequence). This CDR3 region has 15 residues. The chain's CDR3 is CASSLVGGSYNEQFF. CDR3 in DNA: TGTGCCAGCAGCTTGGTCGGGGGCTCCTACAATGAGCAGTTCTTC.

The J gene is TRBJ2-1, the V gene TRBV10-2; TRBD2 matches at 7 bases. This CDR3 contains 13 residues. Per the germline V gene, CDR1 is WSHSY and CDR2 is SAAADI. The J segment lost 10 bases and the V segment lost 4 bases, leaving 7 bases of the junction unmatched. CDR3 region: CASSVLGGMEQFF. Written as DNA, the CDR3 is TGCGCCAGCAGTGTTTTGGGAGGGATGGAGCAGTTCTTC.

The J gene is TRBJ2-7, the V gene TRBV5-4; 7 bases map to TRBD1. This CDR3 comprises 15 residues. V lost 2 bases to trimming and J lost 2 bases; unmatched junction nucleotides: 7. Per the germline V gene, CDR1 is SGHNT and CDR2 is YYREEE (reference sequence). The CDR3 loop reads CASSFLSGTAYEQYF. CDR3 DNA: TGTGCCAGCAGCTTTTTATCCGGGACAGCCTACGAGCAGTACTTC.

Regarding this clone: Compared with germline, one end of the junction differs, possibly owing to a read error. The chain has TRBV5-6 and TRBJ1-4; D remains ambiguous. Germline V CDR1 and CDR2: SGHDT, YYEEEE. This CDR3 is 14 amino acids long. The CDR3 sequence is CASSLETGNEKLFF. CDR3 DNA sequence: TGTGCCAGCAGTTTGGAAACGGGGAATGAAAAACTGTTTTTT.

V is TRBV11-2 and J is TRBJ2-7; D gene uncertain. Trimming took off 5 bases at V and 6 bases at J, with 8 bases between the two ends. Germline CDR1 SGHAT, CDR2 FQNNGV. This CDR3 comprises 11 residues. CDR3 sequence: CASSPRSEQYF. CDR3 nucleotides: TGTGCCAGCAGCCCTCGGTCCGAGCAGTACTTC.

The chain employs TRBV4-1 and TRBJ1-5; 12 bases agree with TRBD1. V lost 2 bases to trimming and J lost 6 bases; unmatched junction nucleotides: 11. The CDR3 length is 18 residues. Germline lookup yields CDR1 MGHRA and CDR2 YSYEKL. The CDR3 protein is CASSQRAQGQGAVQPQHF. The CDR3 bases are TGCGCCAGCAGCCAAAGAGCCCAGGGACAGGGGGCTGTTCAGCCCCAGCATTTT.

This sequence joins TRBV6-1 and TRBJ1-1; D is ambiguous. Germline V gene data show CDR1 as MNHNS and CDR2 as SASEGT. V lost 7 bases and J lost 0, with 12 bases in between. This CDR3 spans 14 amino acids. The CDR3: CASKELLVNTEAFF. The CDR3 coding sequence is TGTGCCAGCAAAGAGTTGTTGGTGAACACTGAAGCTTTCTTT.